The TCR beta chain under discussion was sequenced for a study of blood T cell repertoires in COVID-19. Across the whole study: Spain, Italy and the United States supplied samples that represented acute and convalescent COVID-19. PBMCs, B-cell-depleted T cells, or T cells were the source of the cDNA or gDNA that made up the material.

Authors' processing steps: It was from reference gene primer amplification that nucleated cell counts were estimated. Sequenced by immunoSEQ multiplex PCR; TCRdb stores in-frame clones only, minus some. That table gives V, J and clone size, and the DNA gave D and trimming. The sample carries 270,000 or so clones, approximately 90% recorded once. Self-reported history from a screening survey and questionnaire set each donor's cohort. The receptor was derived from a woman aged 30 to 39 with acute COVID-19. Material for sequencing was PBMCs or T cells enriched from blood (not recorded which).

The CDR3 bases are TGCGCCAGCAGCTTGGTTGGGGGCGAAGGAAACACCATATATTTT. As protein: CASSLVGGEGNTIYF. The chain is built from TRBV5-1 and TRBJ1-3, with D possibly matching TRBD1 (6 bases). Looked up from germline, CDR1 is SGHRS and CDR2 is YFSETQ. The CDR3 is 15 residues long. V lost 0 bases to trimming and J lost 4 bases, with 11 bases between them.